This is a list of T cell receptor beta chains from one sample in a study of identical twins. A single record per CDR3 protein comes from TCRdb applying MiXCR to the 5' RACE reads. Of just over 500,000 distinct CDR3 sequences listed, around 20% are singletons. The same sample was also studied in work on T cells expressing NK-cell markers.

Sequences were obtained from CD4+ T cells sorted from blood. All receptors come from a woman younger than 30 in good health. The CDR3 runs from the conserved cysteine through the conserved F or W. D genes are given only for firm matches. Not all rows give a size; the values are once, few, many and, for expanded clones, a class.

d_gene,v_gene,abundance,j_gene,CDR3aa,CDR3nt
TRBD1,TRBV12-3/TRBV12-4,few,TRBJ1-5,CASSFSTGVSNQPQHF,TGTGCCAGCAGTTTTAGCACAGGGGTTAGCAATCAGCCCCAGCATTTT
.,TRBV7-2,.,TRBJ2-5,CASSLRTEETQYF,TGTGCCAGCAGCCTCCGGACAGAAGAGACCCAGTACTTC
TRBD1,TRBV27,few,TRBJ1-1,CASSSRFGTGVRNTEAFF,TGTGCCAGCAGTTCCCGCTTCGGGACAGGGGTCCGAAACACTGAAGCTTTCTTT
.,TRBV12-3/TRBV12-4,many,TRBJ2-7,CASSLSGTGNYEQYF,TGTGCCAGCAGTCTCTCCGGGACGGGGAACTACGAGCAGTACTTC
TRBD2,TRBV20-1,many,TRBJ2-7,CGSSRGTSLYEQYF,TGCGGATCGTCCCGCGGGACTAGCCTCTACGAGCAGTACTTC
.,TRBV6-5,few,TRBJ2-1,CASSYSVPGSTYNEQFF,TGTGCCAGCAGTTACTCGGTCCCGGGGTCAACCTACAATGAGCAGTTCTTC
.,TRBV2,once,TRBJ2-2,CASRSRSNTGELFF,TGTGCCAGCAGGAGTCGGAGCAACACCGGGGAGCTGTTTTTT
.,TRBV15,few,TRBJ2-1,CATSRDRPGGGGEQFF,TGTGCCACCAGCAGAGATAGGCCAGGGGGAGGTGGTGAGCAGTTCTTC
TRBD2,TRBV7-9,.,TRBJ2-5,CASSYGLAGHYGETQYF,TGTGCCAGCAGCTACGGACTAGCGGGTCACTATGGGGAGACCCAGTACTTC
.,TRBV29-1,.,TRBJ2-7,CSVGETYEQYF,TGCAGCGTTGGGGAAACCTACGAGCAGTACTTC
.,TRBV20-1,.,TRBJ2-4,CSAKTDPLAKNIQYF,TGCAGTGCAAAAACAGACCCGTTAGCCAAAAACATTCAGTACTTC
.,TRBV5-6,.,TRBJ2-5,CASSPRDLFQETQYF,TGTGCCAGCAGCCCCCGGGACTTGTTTCAAGAGACCCAGTACTTC
.,TRBV20-1,.,TRBJ2-1,CSASRVPRGNEQFF,TGCAGTGCTAGCCGGGTCCCGAGGGGGAATGAGCAGTTCTTC
.,TRBV6-5,few,TRBJ1-1,CASSPGTYRAFF,TGTGCCAGCAGCCCAGGAACTTATCGGGCTTTCTTT
TRBD1,TRBV6-2/TRBV6-3,.,TRBJ1-5,CASSNVGQGRHF,TGTGCCAGCAGTAACGTGGGACAGGGAAGGCATTTT
TRBD2,TRBV12-3/TRBV12-4,few,TRBJ2-5,CASSRGGPQETQYF,TGTGCCAGCAGTCGGGGGGGCCCCCAAGAGACCCAGTACTTC
.,TRBV12-3/TRBV12-4,few,TRBJ2-3,CASSTRGSGVYTQYF,TGTGCCAGCAGCACCCGCGGGTCCGGGGTCTATACGCAGTATTTT
.,TRBV6-2/TRBV6-3,many,TRBJ2-1,CASSAKGWNEQFF,TGTGCCAGCAGTGCCAAGGGATGGAATGAGCAGTTCTTC
.,TRBV4-1,.,TRBJ1-1,CASSQDQHSDLAFF,TGCGCCAGCAGCCAAGATCAACACAGCGATCTGGCTTTCTTT
.,TRBV5-1,few,TRBJ2-1,CASSLANGFSHNEQFF,TGCGCCAGCAGCTTGGCTAACGGGTTTTCCCACAATGAGCAGTTCTTC
.,TRBV6-5,.,TRBJ2-3,CASSSPTSLSTDTQYF,TGTGCCAGCAGTTCTCCGACAAGCCTAAGCACAGATACGCAGTATTTT
.,TRBV5-1,few,TRBJ2-1,CASSLAGSYYNEQFF,TGCGCCAGCAGCTTGGCGGGATCCTACTACAATGAGCAGTTCTTC
.,TRBV20-1,.,TRBJ2-3,CSALTGNGVGTQYF,TGCAGTGCCTTAACGGGGAATGGAGTAGGTACGCAGTATTTT
TRBD2,TRBV6-2/TRBV6-3,.,TRBJ2-1,CASSYGGGYNEQFF,TGTGCCAGCAGTTACGGGGGGGGCTACAATGAGCAGTTCTTC
TRBD2,TRBV20-1,few,TRBJ2-3,CSASLLRITSGLTDTQYF,TGCAGTGCTAGCCTATTGAGGATCACTAGCGGACTAACAGATACGCAGTATTTT
.,TRBV7-2,.,TRBJ2-5,CASSYTPGETQYF,TGTGCCAGCAGCTATACTCCTGGGGAGACCCAGTACTTC
.,TRBV6-6,.,TRBJ1-5,CASKAGNQPQHF,TGTGCCAGCAAGGCAGGGAATCAGCCCCAGCATTTT
.,TRBV5-1,.,TRBJ2-1,CASRRAPYNEQFF,TGCGCCAGCAGGAGGGCCCCCTACAATGAGCAGTTCTTC
TRBD2,TRBV30,.,TRBJ2-5,CARKGAGGPTTQYF,TGTGCCCGGAAGGGAGCGGGAGGCCCTACGACCCAGTACTTC
.,TRBV7-8,.,TRBJ1-1,CASSTRQANTEAFF,TGTGCCAGCAGCACCCGACAGGCGAACACTGAAGCTTTCTTT
TRBD2,TRBV12-3/TRBV12-4,.,TRBJ2-2,CASSLVAGTTGELFF,TGTGCCAGCAGTTTAGTAGCGGGAACCACCGGGGAGCTGTTTTTT
.,TRBV20-1,.,TRBJ2-3,CSATWSGGTDTQYF,TGCAGTGCAACCTGGTCGGGGGGCACAGATACGCAGTATTTT
.,TRBV12-3/TRBV12-4,many,TRBJ2-1,CASSYYYGQFF,TGTGCCAGCAGTTACTATTACGGGCAGTTCTTC
TRBD2,TRBV3-1,few,TRBJ2-7,CASRQRGAAHEQYF,TGTGCCAGCCGACAGCGGGGGGCCGCCCACGAGCAGTACTTC
TRBD1,TRBV20-1,few,TRBJ2-2,CSARGQAYHPGELFF,TGCAGTGCTAGGGGACAGGCGTATCATCCCGGGGAGCTGTTTTTT
TRBD1,TRBV5-1,.,TRBJ2-6,CASSGLGTGTSGANVLTF,TGCGCCAGCAGCGGGCTCGGGACAGGTACCTCTGGGGCCAACGTCCTGACTTTC
.,TRBV20-1,.,TRBJ2-7,CSARDPGLRYEQYF,TGCAGTGCTAGAGATCCCGGACTCCGCTACGAGCAGTACTTC
.,TRBV5-6,few,TRBJ2-5,CASSFREGTQYF,TGTGCCAGCAGCTTCAGAGAGGGGACCCAGTACTTC
TRBD1,TRBV20-1,.,TRBJ1-1,CSADREGSEAFF,TGCAGTGCCGACAGGGAAGGGTCTGAAGCTTTCTTT
TRBD2,TRBV5-6,few,TRBJ2-3,CASSHIPGLAGSYTQYF,TGTGCCAGCAGCCATATCCCGGGACTAGCGGGGTCGTATACGCAGTATTTT
TRBD1,TRBV12-3/TRBV12-4,many,TRBJ2-7,CASSPIPGQGRDEQYF,TGTGCCAGCAGCCCAATTCCGGGACAGGGGCGCGACGAGCAGTACTTC
.,TRBV9,few,TRBJ2-3,CASSVALGLADTQYF,TGTGCCAGCAGCGTAGCTTTAGGTTTGGCAGATACGCAGTATTTT
.,TRBV7-2,.,TRBJ1-6,CASSLVPQRQYNSPLHF,TGTGCCAGCAGCTTAGTCCCGCAGCGCCAATATAATTCACCCCTCCACTTT
TRBD1,TRBV20-1,.,TRBJ1-1,CSAKKPGQGQTEAFF,TGCAGTGCAAAAAAACCGGGACAGGGACAAACTGAAGCTTTCTTT
TRBD2,TRBV20-1,few,TRBJ2-1,CSARVERGAYNEQFF,TGCAGTGCTAGAGTTGAGCGGGGGGCGTACAATGAGCAGTTCTTC